A selection of T cell receptor beta chains follows, all from one sample in a study of T cell changes during pregnancy in multiple sclerosis. Sequencing was performed with immunoSEQ multiplex PCR; in TCRdb, only in-frame clones are kept and a portion is missing. This table holds roughly 48,000 clones, about 90% found once. The source was CD4+ T cells from peripheral blood mononuclear cells, collected in the second trimester of pregnancy. Receptors were obtained from a female donor with multiple sclerosis, enrolled in a pregnancy study. Each CDR3 is given with its conserved first and last residue. The order of the fields is CDR3 length, V gene, J gene, D gene, clone size, CDR3 protein, CDR3 DNA. A D gene is named only where the DNA matches it firmly. Some rows have no size entry. The others give once, few or many, or a class for an expanded clone.

14	TRBV2	TRBJ2-7	TRBD1	NA	CASSPGQGTYEQYF	TGTGCCAGTTCCCCGGGACAGGGGACCTACGAGCAGTACTTC
14	TRBV5-5	TRBJ2-7	NA	once	CASSYKGHHYEQYF	TGTGCCAGCAGCTACAAGGGACATCACTACGAGCAGTACTTC
16	TRBV19	TRBJ2-7	TRBD2	NA	CASSIGTSGRADEQYF	TGTGCCAGTAGTATTGGGACTAGCGGGAGGGCCGACGAGCAGTACTTC
15	TRBV9	TRBJ1-6	TRBD1	NA	CASSVEDRDYSPLHF	TGTGCCAGCAGCGTAGAGGACAGGGACTATTCACCCCTCCACTTT
15	TRBV5-4	TRBJ1-2	NA	NA	CASSLPQGLNYGYTF	TGTGCCAGCAGCCTCCCTCAGGGTCTCAACTATGGCTACACCTTC
14	TRBV5-1	TRBJ2-7	TRBD1	NA	CASSSGQGSYEQYF	TGCGCCAGCAGCTCGGGACAGGGGTCCTACGAGCAGTACTTC
17	TRBV27	TRBJ2-7	TRBD1	NA	CASSPAIRDSPSYEQYF	TGTGCCAGCAGTCCGGCAATCAGGGACAGTCCCTCCTACGAGCAGTACTTC
14	TRBV13	TRBJ1-1	NA	NA	CASSLTGLNTEAFF	TGTGCCAGCAGCTTAACAGGGTTGAACACTGAAGCTTTCTTT
13	TRBV29-1	TRBJ2-5	TRBD1	NA	CSTPRDSQETQYF	TGCAGCACCCCCCGGGACAGCCAAGAGACCCAGTACTTC
15	TRBV11-3	TRBJ1-2	NA	NA	CASSHRTEANYGYTF	TGTGCCAGCAGCCATCGGACAGAGGCTAACTATGGCTACACCTTC
14	TRBV6-1	TRBJ2-7	TRBD1	NA	CASSLTGDSYEQYF	TGTGCCAGCAGCTTGACAGGGGACTCCTACGAGCAGTACTTC
15	TRBV6-5	TRBJ2-7	TRBD1	NA	CASSRFGQGYYEQYF	TGTGCCAGCAGTCGCTTCGGACAGGGGTACTACGAGCAGTACTTC
14	TRBV7-8	TRBJ1-1	NA	NA	CASRPGGLGTEAFF	TGTGCCAGCAGGCCGGGGGGGTTGGGAACTGAAGCTTTCTTT
14	TRBV5-1	TRBJ2-5	TRBD2	NA	CASSLGTSLETQYF	TGCGCCAGCAGCTTGGGGACTAGCCTGGAGACCCAGTACTTC
14	TRBV27	TRBJ1-5	NA	NA	CASSLQGKSQPQHF	TGTGCCAGCAGTTTACAGGGGAAGAGTCAGCCCCAGCATTTT
10	TRBV20-1	TRBJ2-7	NA	NA	CSGRYDEQYF	TGCAGTGGCAGATACGACGAGCAGTACTTC
14	TRBV7-9	TRBJ1-1	TRBD1	few	CASSAQGIGAEAFF	TGTGCCAGCAGCGCACAGGGGATCGGGGCTGAAGCTTTCTTT
17	TRBV18	TRBJ1-1	NA	NA	CASSPRPGAPLNTEAFF	TGTGCCAGCTCACCACGGCCAGGGGCTCCCTTGAACACTGAAGCTTTCTTT
12	TRBV13	TRBJ2-5	TRBD2	NA	CASSPQRGIQYF	TGTGCCAGCAGCCCTCAGCGGGGAATCCAGTACTTC
15	TRBV30	TRBJ1-5	NA	few	CAWSYAGGSNQPQHF	TGTGCCTGGAGTTACGCGGGGGGTAGCAATCAGCCCCAGCATTTT
16	TRBV9	TRBJ2-3	NA	once	CASSVGARAGSDTQYF	TGTGCCAGCAGCGTAGGGGCGAGGGCCGGGTCTGATACGCAGTATTTT
17	TRBV7-2	TRBJ2-1	TRBD2	NA	CASSLVGTSGSYNEQFF	TGTGCCAGCAGCTTAGTAGGGACTAGCGGGTCCTACAATGAGCAGTTCTTC
11	TRBV30	TRBJ2-3	NA	NA	CAWKSADTQYF	TGTGCCTGGAAATCCGCAGATACGCAGTATTTT
14	TRBV5-1	TRBJ2-5	NA	NA	CASSSQGRKETQYF	TGCGCCAGCAGCTCACAGGGTCGGAAAGAGACCCAGTACTTC
14	TRBV28	TRBJ2-7	TRBD1	NA	CASRKTGKSYEQYF	TGTGCCAGCCGAAAGACAGGGAAAAGCTACGAGCAGTACTTC
14	TRBV29-1	TRBJ2-7	TRBD1	NA	CSVVVGTGYYEQYF	TGCAGCGTCGTCGTTGGGACAGGGTACTACGAGCAGTACTTC
15	TRBV7-9	TRBJ2-7	NA	few	CASSLGGGLDYEQYF	TGTGCCAGCAGCTTAGGCGGCGGATTAGACTACGAGCAGTACTTC
14	TRBV5-1	TRBJ2-7	TRBD1	NA	CASSLQGLAYEQYF	TGCGCCAGCAGCTTACAGGGGCTAGCCTACGAGCAGTACTTC
15	TRBV28	TRBJ2-1	TRBD2	NA	CASSATSGAVNEQFF	TGTGCCAGCAGTGCAACTAGCGGGGCCGTAAATGAGCAGTTCTTC
15	TRBV5-1	TRBJ2-3	NA	NA	CASSWLGQGIYTQYF	TGCGCCAGCAGCTGGTTGGGGCAGGGGATTTATACGCAGTATTTT
13	TRBV27	TRBJ1-5	NA	NA	CASSLEGFQPQHF	TGTGCCAGCAGTTTAGAGGGATTTCAGCCCCAGCATTTT
15	TRBV5-1	TRBJ1-3	NA	NA	CASSLDGGSGNTIYF	TGCGCCAGCAGCTTGGACGGGGGCTCTGGAAACACCATATATTTT
14	TRBV5-5	TRBJ1-4	NA	NA	CASSLGVDNEKLFF	TGTGCCAGCAGCCTGGGCGTAGATAATGAAAAACTGTTTTTT
17	TRBV4-1	TRBJ2-7	TRBD1	NA	CASSQDPGQGAGYEQYF	TGCGCCAGCAGCCAAGATCCGGGACAGGGGGCCGGGTACGAGCAGTACTTC
15	TRBV9	TRBJ2-2	TRBD2	NA	CASSASGSGTGELFF	TGTGCCAGCAGCGCGAGCGGGAGTGGCACCGGGGAGCTGTTTTTT
17	TRBV18	TRBJ2-7	TRBD1	NA	CASSPGVGGQGSYEQYF	TGTGCCAGCTCACCAGGGGTTGGGGGACAGGGGTCCTACGAGCAGTACTTC
17	TRBV9	TRBJ1-4	TRBD1	NA	CASSVGLTGSANEKLFF	TGTGCCAGCAGCGTAGGTCTGACAGGGTCCGCTAATGAAAAACTGTTTTTT
16	TRBV19	TRBJ2-5	TRBD2	NA	CASSSSGASYQETQYF	TGTGCCAGTAGTTCTAGCGGGGCCTCGTACCAAGAGACCCAGTACTTC
13	TRBV30	TRBJ2-2	NA	NA	CAWSGGFTGELFF	TGTGCCTGGAGTGGAGGGTTCACCGGGGAGCTGTTTTTT
15	TRBV5-1	TRBJ2-6	NA	NA	CASSLRGSGANVLTF	TGCGCCAGCAGCTTGCGGGGGTCTGGGGCCAACGTCCTGACTTTC
12	TRBV5-1	TRBJ1-1	NA	NA	CASRRENTEAFF	TGCGCCAGCAGGAGGGAGAACACTGAAGCTTTCTTT
16	TRBV5-6	TRBJ2-7	NA	NA	CASSLVGREGNYEQYF	TGTGCCAGCAGCTTGGTAGGCCGAGAGGGTAACTACGAGCAGTACTTC
16	TRBV10-3	TRBJ1-5	TRBD1	NA	CAIRETGTGIEQPQHF	TGTGCCATCAGAGAAACCGGGACAGGGATCGAACAGCCCCAGCATTTT
11	TRBV4-1	TRBJ1-4	NA	NA	CASSYFEKLFF	TGCGCCAGCAGCTACTTTGAAAAACTGTTTTTT
17	TRBV14	TRBJ1-1	TRBD1	NA	CASSQAGTGMWNTEAFF	TGTGCCAGCAGCCAAGCCGGGACAGGAATGTGGAACACTGAAGCTTTCTTT
14	TRBV28	TRBJ1-2	TRBD1	once	CASSQKKDRVGYTF	TGTGCCAGCAGTCAGAAAAAAGACAGGGTTGGCTACACCTTC
14	TRBV4-2	TRBJ1-2	NA	NA	CASSQDRTDYGYTF	TGTGCCAGCAGCCAAGATAGAACAGACTATGGCTACACCTTC
17	TRBV2	TRBJ2-3	TRBD2	NA	CASSGGTSGRGTDTQYF	TGTGCCAGCAGTGGTGGGACTAGCGGGAGAGGCACAGATACGCAGTATTTT
15	TRBV5-1	TRBJ2-1	TRBD2	NA	CASSLELAGGWEQFF	TGCGCCAGCAGCTTGGAGCTAGCGGGAGGATGGGAGCAGTTCTTC
15	TRBV13	TRBJ1-3	NA	NA	CASSRRGVSGNTIYF	TGTGCCAGCAGTAGGCGGGGAGTTAGTGGAAACACCATATATTTT
14	TRBV10-1	TRBJ1-3	NA	NA	CASSAQGSGNTIYF	TGCGCCAGCAGCGCTCAGGGATCCGGAAACACCATATATTTT
16	TRBV28	TRBJ2-5	TRBD2	NA	CASRGLAGGRSETQYF	TGTGCCAGCCGGGGACTAGCGGGAGGCCGGTCTGAGACCCAGTACTTC
13	TRBV7-8	TRBJ1-1	NA	NA	CASSLDLDTEAFF	TGTGCCAGCAGCTTAGACTTGGACACTGAAGCTTTCTTT
14	TRBV19	TRBJ2-1	TRBD2	NA	CASRETGTSAPQFF	TGTGCCAGTAGGGAAACCGGGACTAGCGCCCCGCAGTTCTTC
13	TRBV2	TRBJ1-1	NA	NA	CASRIDFNTEAFF	TGTGCCAGCAGGATCGACTTTAACACTGAAGCTTTCTTT
16	TRBV18	TRBJ2-1	NA	NA	CASSPPAAGSYNEQFF	TGTGCCAGCTCACCACCGGCAGCAGGAAGCTACAATGAGCAGTTCTTC
16	TRBV23-1	TRBJ1-4	NA	NA	CARIAQDLILNEKLFF	TGCGCCAGGATAGCCCAAGACCTGATCCTTAATGAAAAACTGTTTTTT